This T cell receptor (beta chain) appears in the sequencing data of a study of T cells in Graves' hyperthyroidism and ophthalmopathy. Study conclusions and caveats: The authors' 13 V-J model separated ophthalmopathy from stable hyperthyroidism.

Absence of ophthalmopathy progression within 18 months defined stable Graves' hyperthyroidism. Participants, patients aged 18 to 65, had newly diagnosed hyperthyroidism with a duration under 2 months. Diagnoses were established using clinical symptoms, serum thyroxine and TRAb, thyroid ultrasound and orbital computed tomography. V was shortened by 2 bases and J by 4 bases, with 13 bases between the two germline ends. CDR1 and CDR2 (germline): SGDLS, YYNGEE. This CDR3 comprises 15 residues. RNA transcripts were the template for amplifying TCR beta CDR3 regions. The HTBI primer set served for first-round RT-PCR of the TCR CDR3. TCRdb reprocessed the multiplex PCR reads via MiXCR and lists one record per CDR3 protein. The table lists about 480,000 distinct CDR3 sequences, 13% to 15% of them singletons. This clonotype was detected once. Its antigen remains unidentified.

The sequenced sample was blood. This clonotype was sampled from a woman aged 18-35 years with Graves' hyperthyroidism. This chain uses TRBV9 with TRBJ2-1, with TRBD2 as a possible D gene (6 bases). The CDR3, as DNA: TGTGCCAGCAGCGTGCTAGCGAAACCATACAATGAGCAGTTCTTC. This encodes CASSVLAKPYNEQFF.